This TCR beta chain was profiled in a study of blood T cell repertoires in COVID-19. As for the study in general: COVID-19 samples from acute and convalescent phases originated in the United States, Italy and Spain.

V lost 0 bases and J lost 0, with 6 bases in between. Per germline, CDR1 SGHAT and CDR2 FQNNGV. There are 14 residues in the CDR3. Assay used: immunoSEQ multiplex PCR; TCRdb lists only in-frame clones, some missing. The sample includes more than 85,000 clones, about 78% of them seen just once. The chain links TRBV11-2 to TRBJ2-7; D gene uncertain. The clonotype originates from a human donor in a cohort sampled during active or convalescent COVID-19. Specimen: peripheral blood. The CDR3 region has the DNA TGTGCCAGCAGCTTAGAACGCAGCTCCTACGAGCAGTACTTC. This translates into CASSLERSSYEQYF. Variable domain in full (rest from reference TRBV11-2 and TRBJ2-7): EAGVAQSPRYKIIEKRQSVAFWCNPISGHATLYWYQQILGQGPKLLIQFQNNGVVDDSQLPKDRFSAERLKGVDSTLKIQPAKLEDSAVYLCASSLERSSYEQYFGPGTRLTVT.